Sequencing of this T cell receptor (beta chain) was carried out in a study of blood T cells in healthy people across ages. This clonotype was picked up a small number of times. For the second PCR, which ran for roughly 7 to 11 cycles, a sample-barcoded 5' primer and a J-beta primer mix were used. TCRdb itself ran the 5' RACE reads through MiXCR, one entry per CDR3 protein. The sample lists about 510,000 distinct CDR3 sequences, about 28% occurring once. Germline CDR1 is SGHKS and CDR2 is YYEKEE (reference sequence). V gave up 4 bases and J gave up 7 bases, with 17 bases separating them. CDR3 size: 15 residues. This sample also belongs to another study, concerning T cells of mothers and their children.

Sequencing was performed on blood. The TCR was taken from a boy between 2 and 10 years old in good health. The chain couples TRBV5-5 to TRBJ1-4; weak D call: TRBD1 (5 bases). DNA for the CDR3: TGTGCCAGCAGCATGACCCAGGGATGGGGTGAAAAACTGTTTTTT. Translated: CASSMTQGWGEKLFF. Full variable domain (missing parts from reference TRBV5-5 and TRBJ1-4): DAGVTQSPTHLIKTRGQQVTLRCSPISGHKSVSWYQQVLGQGPQFIFQYYEKEERGRGNFPDRFSARQFPNYSSELNVNALLLGDSALYLCASSMTQGWGEKLFFGSGTQLSVL.